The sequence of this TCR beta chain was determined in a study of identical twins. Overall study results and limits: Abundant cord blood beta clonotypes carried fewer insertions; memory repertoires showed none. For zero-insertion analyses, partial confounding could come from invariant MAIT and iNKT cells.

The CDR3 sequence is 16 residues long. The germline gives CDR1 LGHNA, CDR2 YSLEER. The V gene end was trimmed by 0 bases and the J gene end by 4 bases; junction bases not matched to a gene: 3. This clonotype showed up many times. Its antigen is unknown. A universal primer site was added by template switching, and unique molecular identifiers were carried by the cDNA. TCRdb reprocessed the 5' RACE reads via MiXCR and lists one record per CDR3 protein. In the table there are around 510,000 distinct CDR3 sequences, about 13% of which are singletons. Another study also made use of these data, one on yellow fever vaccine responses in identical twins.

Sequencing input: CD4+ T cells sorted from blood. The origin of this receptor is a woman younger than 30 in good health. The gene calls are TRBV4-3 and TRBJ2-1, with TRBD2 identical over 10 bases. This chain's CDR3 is CASSQDPTSGYNEQFF. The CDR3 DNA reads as TGCGCCAGCAGCCAAGACCCGACTAGCGGGTACAATGAGCAGTTCTTC.